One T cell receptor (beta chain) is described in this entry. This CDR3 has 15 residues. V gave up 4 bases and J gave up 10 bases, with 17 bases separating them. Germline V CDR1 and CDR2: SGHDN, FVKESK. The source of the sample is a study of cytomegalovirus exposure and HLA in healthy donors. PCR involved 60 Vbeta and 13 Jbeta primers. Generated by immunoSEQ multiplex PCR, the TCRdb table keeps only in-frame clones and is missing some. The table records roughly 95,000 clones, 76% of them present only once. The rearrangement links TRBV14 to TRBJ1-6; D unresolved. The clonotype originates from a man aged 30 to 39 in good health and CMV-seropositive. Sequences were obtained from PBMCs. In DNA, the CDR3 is TGTGCCAGCAGCCTTCAGAGGTGGGTATGCTCACCCCTCCACTTT. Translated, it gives CASSLQRWVCSPLHF.